The 17 T cell receptor beta chains presented below share a single source sample, sequenced in a study of cytomegalovirus exposure and HLA in healthy donors. Researchers ran the PCR with 60 Vbeta and 13 Jbeta primers. Sequencing used immunoSEQ multiplex PCR; TCRdb keeps in-frame clones, though not all of them. Among around 180,000 clones listed, around 79% were seen once. Source material: PBMCs. All receptors come from a woman aged 45-60 years in good health and CMV-seronegative.

This clone has just one count. The chain carries TRBV5-1 and TRBJ2-2; tentative D call: TRBD1 (6 bases). The CDR3 loop spans 15 amino acids. V was cut by 6 bases and J by 11 bases, with 23 bases left in between. CDR1 and CDR2 from the germline V gene are SGHRS and YFSETQ. This chain's CDR3 is CASTSPGHLSSELFF. CDR3 DNA: TGCGCCAGCACCTCGCCGGGACACCTATCTAGTGAGCTGTTTTTT.

This clone was counted between two and nine times. This chain uses TRBV19 with TRBJ1-1; the D gene is possibly TRBD1 (6 bases). The CDR3 extends over 14 amino acids. The germline gives CDR1 LNHDA, CDR2 SQIVND (reference sequence). The V end lost 4 bases, the J end lost 2 bases, and 11 bases lay between the germline ends. CDR3 amino acids: CASSTRQANTEAFF. For the CDR3, the DNA is TGTGCCAGTAGTACTCGACAGGCAAACACTGAAGCTTTCTTT.

This clone was recorded once. The genes are TRBV7-9 and TRBJ2-5; perhaps TRBD1 as D (6 bases). The germline CDR1 and CDR2 sequences are SEHNR and FQNEAQ (reference sequence). The CDR3 is made up of 15 amino acids. V was clipped by 1 base and J by 4 bases, with 13 bases between them. The CDR3, as DNA: TGTGCCAGCAGCTTAGGTTGGGACAATCGAGAGACCCAGTACTTC. Its translation: CASSLGWDNRETQYF.

This clone was seen a few times. The chain is built from TRBV6-1 and TRBJ1-5, with D possibly matching TRBD1 (5 bases). The CDR3 spans 15 residues. Germline values: CDR1 MNHNS, CDR2 SASEGT. Trimming cost V 0 bases and J 9 bases, with 15 bases left between them. CDR3 residues: CASSEAGAGLGPQHF. The CDR3, as DNA: TGTGCCAGCAGTGAAGCAGGGGCAGGGCTTGGGCCCCAGCATTTT.

V and J are TRBV10-2 and TRBJ2-3, with 12 bases that match TRBD2. The germline CDR1 and CDR2 sequences are WSHSY and SAAADI. Trimming at V came to 7 bases and at J to 4 bases, leaving 3 bases not matched to a gene. The length of the CDR3 is 14 residues. CDR3 DNA: TGCGCCAGCACACGACTAGCGGGGGCAGATACGCAGTATTTT. Amino acid sequence: CASTRLAGADTQYF.

This chain links TRBV4-1 with TRBJ1-2; possibly TRBD1 for D (5 bases). V dropped 3 bases and J dropped 8 bases, with 16 bases sitting between them. The germline CDR1 and CDR2 sequences are MGHRA and YSYEKL. This CDR3 is built from 14 residues. CDR3 nucleotide sequence: TGCGCCAGCAGCCAGGCTACGATCGGGGGGGGCTACACCTTC. Its translation: CASSQATIGGGYTF.

The rearrangement links TRBV5-6 to TRBJ2-5; 16 nucleotides line up with TRBD2. J was trimmed by 4 bases and V by 4 bases; bases with no gene match: 13. This CDR3 has 19 amino acids. Germline V gene data show CDR1 as SGHDT and CDR2 as YYEEEE. CDR3 loop: CASSHGPGLAGGPSETQYF. The CDR3 nucleotides read TGTGCCAGCAGCCACGGTCCGGGACTAGCGGGAGGGCCCTCAGAGACCCAGTACTTC.

The chain couples TRBV19 to TRBJ1-1, with 11 bases aligning to TRBD1. CDR1 is LNHDA and CDR2 is SQIVND in the germline V gene (reference sequence). The V segment lost 6 bases and the J segment 4 bases; nucleotides outside the gene matches: 7. The CDR3 extends over 15 amino acids. This CDR3 is CASSRTGGGGTEAFF. CDR3 nucleotides: TGTGCCAGTAGCCGGACAGGGGGCGGCGGCACTGAAGCTTTCTTT.

J is TRBJ1-6 and V is TRBV25-1, with D perhaps TRBD1 (6 bases). V was trimmed by 3 bases and J by 10 bases, leaving 16 bases between them. The CDR3 loop spans 15 amino acids. Germline V gives CDR1 MGHDK, CDR2 SYGVNS. CDR3 in amino acids: CASSEPTGPGSPLHF. The DNA of the CDR3 is TGTGCCAGCAGTGAGCCGACAGGCCCGGGCTCACCCCTCCACTTT.

The V and J genes are TRBV9 and TRBJ1-2, with D tentatively TRBD1 (5 bases). From germline, CDR1 is SGDLS and CDR2 YYNGEE. Trimming shortened V by 1 base and J by 3 bases, and 10 bases separated the two germline ends. This CDR3 has 14 amino acids. CDR3 protein: CASSVSQGYYGYTF. The CDR3 DNA reads TGTGCCAGCAGCGTATCCCAGGGATACTATGGCTACACCTTC.

The V call is TRBV19, the J call TRBJ2-2, with D tentatively TRBD2 (5 bases). Trimming cost V 7 bases and J 5 bases, with 11 bases left between them. Per germline, CDR1 LNHDA and CDR2 SQIVND (reference sequence). The CDR3 spans 13 residues. DNA for the CDR3: TGTGCCAGTAAAGAGGGTCGGACCGGGGAGCTGTTTTTT. This gives the protein CASKEGRTGELFF.

In DNA, the CDR3 is TGTGCCAGCAGTTTAGGGCTAGCGTCGGGAGAGCAGTTCTTC. It encodes CASSLGLASGEQFF. The V gene is TRBV28, the J gene TRBJ2-1; perhaps TRBD2 as D (6 bases). Trimming pared 2 bases from V and 10 bases from J, leaving 15 bases between. CDR1 is MDHEN and CDR2 is SYDVKM in the germline V gene. The CDR3 has 14 residues. Full variable domain (remainder filled in from reference TRBV28 and TRBJ2-1): DVKVTQSSRYLVKRTGEKVFLECVQDMDHENMFWYRQDPGLGLRLIYFSYDVKMKEKGDIPEGYSVSREKKERFSLILESASTNQTSMYLCASSLGLASGEQFFGPGTRLTVL.

CDR3 residues: CASSSPTGALTDTQYF. In nucleotides, the CDR3 is TGTGCCAGCAGTTCCCCGACAGGGGCCCTCACAGATACGCAGTATTTT. The chain links TRBV28 to TRBJ2-3; 8 bases fit TRBD1. V lost 4 bases and J lost 2; bases outside the gene matches: 8. This CDR3 comprises 16 residues. Looked up from germline, CDR1 is MDHEN and CDR2 is SYDVKM.

V gene TRBV6-6 combines with J gene TRBJ1-4; 9 nucleotides align to TRBD1. Germline V gene data show CDR1 as MNHNY and CDR2 as SVGAGI (reference sequence). After removal of 4 bases from V and 4 bases from J, the junction contained 7 bases not matched to a gene. This CDR3 spans 16 amino acids. Here the CDR3 DNA reads TGTGCCAGCAGTTCGACAGGGGGGGGGATTAATGAAAAACTGTTTTTT. Translated: CASSSTGGGINEKLFF.

The chain has TRBV5-1 and TRBJ1-2; 8 bases map to TRBD1. Trimming cost V 4 bases and J 4 bases; bases outside gene matches: 9. The CDR3 runs 15 residues. Germline CDR1 SGHRS, CDR2 YFSETQ. In nucleotides, the CDR3 is TGCGCCAGCAGCCCAGGGGGCAGGGCGGGCTATGGCTACACCTTC. Its protein product is CASSPGGRAGYGYTF.

This clone was seen only once. The chain recombines TRBV6-1 with TRBJ1-1; D might be TRBD1 (6 bases). The CDR3 covers 15 residues. CDR1 and CDR2 (germline): MNHNS, SASEGT. Trimming left V 0 bases short and J 1 base short, with 9 bases between. CDR3 protein: CASSEAGAGNTEAFF. CDR3 in DNA: TGTGCCAGCAGTGAAGCGGGGGCCGGGAACACTGAAGCTTTCTTT.

The rearrangement joins TRBV9 to TRBJ1-1; D gene uncertain. CDR3 length equals 11 residues. The germline V gene has CDR1 SGDLS and CDR2 YYNGEE. Trimming pared 7 bases from V and 5 bases from J, leaving 9 bases between. CDR3 loop: CASGGFTEAFF. CDR3 nucleotide sequence: TGTGCCAGCGGAGGATTTACTGAAGCTTTCTTT.